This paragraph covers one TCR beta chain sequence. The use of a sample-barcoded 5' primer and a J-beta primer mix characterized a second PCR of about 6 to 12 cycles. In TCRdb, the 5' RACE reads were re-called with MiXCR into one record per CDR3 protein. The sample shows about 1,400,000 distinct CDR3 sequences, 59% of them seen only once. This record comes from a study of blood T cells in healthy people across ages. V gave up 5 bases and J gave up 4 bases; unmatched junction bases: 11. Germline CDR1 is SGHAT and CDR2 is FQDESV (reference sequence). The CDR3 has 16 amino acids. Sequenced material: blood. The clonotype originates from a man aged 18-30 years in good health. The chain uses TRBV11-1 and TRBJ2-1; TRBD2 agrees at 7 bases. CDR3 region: CASSTFRGDSYNEQFF. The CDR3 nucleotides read TGTGCCAGCAGCACATTCCGGGGGGATTCATACAATGAGCAGTTCTTC.